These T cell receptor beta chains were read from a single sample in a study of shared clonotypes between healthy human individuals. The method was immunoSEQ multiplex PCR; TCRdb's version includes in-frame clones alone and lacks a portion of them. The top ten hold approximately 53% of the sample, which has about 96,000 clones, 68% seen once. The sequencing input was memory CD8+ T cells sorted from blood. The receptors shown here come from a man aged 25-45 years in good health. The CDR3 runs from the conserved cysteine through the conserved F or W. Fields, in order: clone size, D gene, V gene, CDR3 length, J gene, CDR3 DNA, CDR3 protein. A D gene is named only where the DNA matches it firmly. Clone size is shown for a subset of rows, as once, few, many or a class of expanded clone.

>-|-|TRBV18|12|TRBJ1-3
TGTGCCAGCTCACCGGGGGGAAACACCATATATTTT
CASSPGGNTIYF
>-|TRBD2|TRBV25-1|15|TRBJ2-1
TGTGCCAGCGCAGCGGGAGGGTTCTCCTACAATGAGCAGTTCTTC
CASAAGGFSYNEQFF
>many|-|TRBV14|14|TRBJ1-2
TGTGCCAGCAGCCAAGATACGACAAACTATGGCTACACCTTC
CASSQDTTNYGYTF
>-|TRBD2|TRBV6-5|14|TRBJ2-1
TGTGCCAGCAGGGCGGGAGGGCCAATAAATGAGCAGTTCTTC
CASRAGGPINEQFF
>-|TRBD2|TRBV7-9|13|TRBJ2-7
TGTGCCAGCAGCCTAGGACTAGGGTGGGAGCAGTACTTC
CASSLGLGWEQYF
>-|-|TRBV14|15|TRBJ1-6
TGTGCCAGCAGACAGCTCACAGGGCCCAATTCACCCCTCCACTTT
CASRQLTGPNSPLHF
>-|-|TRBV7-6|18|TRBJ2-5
TGTGCCAGCAGCGTAGCTGTCGGGTTGGCTAGAACGCAAGAGACCCAGTACTTC
CASSVAVGLARTQETQYF
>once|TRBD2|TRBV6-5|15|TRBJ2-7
TGTGCCAGCAGGTCTAGCGGGATGGGTGTCTACGAGCAGTACTTC
CASRSSGMGVYEQYF
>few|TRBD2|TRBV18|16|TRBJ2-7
TGTGCCAGCTCACCACCGGGACTAGTTGTGGGTTCCGAGCAGTACTTC
CASSPPGLVVGSEQYF
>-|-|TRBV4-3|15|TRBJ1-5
TGCGCCAGCAGCCAAGATTGGCAGGGAGTTCAGCCCCAGCATTTT
CASSQDWQGVQPQHF
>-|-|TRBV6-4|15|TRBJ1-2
TGTGCCAGTTGGAAAGTGGTCGGAGGAAACTATGGCTACACCTTC
CASWKVVGGNYGYTF
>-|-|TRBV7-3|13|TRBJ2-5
TGTGCCAGCAGCTTGGCTCCGCAAGAGACCCAGTACTTC
CASSLAPQETQYF
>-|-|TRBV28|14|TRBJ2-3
TGTGCCAGCAGTTTAGGGTCAAGCACAGATACGCAGTATTTT
CASSLGSSTDTQYF
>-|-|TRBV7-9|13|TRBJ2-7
TGTGCCAGCAGCCGAAGTCTCTCCTACGAGCAGTACTTC
CASSRSLSYEQYF
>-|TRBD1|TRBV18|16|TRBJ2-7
TGTGCCAGCACCGAGCTTGGACAGGGGTCTACCTACGAGCAGTACTTC
CASTELGQGSTYEQYF
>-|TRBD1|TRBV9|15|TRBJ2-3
TGTGCCAGCGCAGACGCAGGGGGTCGGGCAGATACGCAGTATTTT
CASADAGGRADTQYF
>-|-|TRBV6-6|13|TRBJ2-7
TGTGCCAGCAGTTATTACAACAGGGATGCGCAGTACTTC
CASSYYNRDAQYF
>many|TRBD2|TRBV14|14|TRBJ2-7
TGTGCCAGCAGCCAACTAGCGGGAAGGTACGAGCAGTACTTC
CASSQLAGRYEQYF
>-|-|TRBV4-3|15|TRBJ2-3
TGCGCCAGCAGCCAAGATCCGGGTGGGACAGATACGCAGTATTTT
CASSQDPGGTDTQYF
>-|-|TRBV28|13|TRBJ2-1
TGTGCCAGCCGCAGGGGATGGGTGTATGAGCAGTTCTTC
CASRRGWVYEQFF
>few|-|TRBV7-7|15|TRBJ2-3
TGTGCTAGCAGCTTAGGGACTTTAAGCACAGATACGCAGTATTTT
CASSLGTLSTDTQYF
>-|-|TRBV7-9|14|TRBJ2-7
TGTGCCAGCAGCGGACGAACGGATCGCTACGAGCAGTACTTC
CASSGRTDRYEQYF
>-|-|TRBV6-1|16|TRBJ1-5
TGTGCCAGCAGTGAATCAGACTACGGGGCTGGACAGCCCCAGCATTTT
CASSESDYGAGQPQHF
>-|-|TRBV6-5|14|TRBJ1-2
TGTGCCAGCAGTCGACTGACAGCTAACTATGGCTACACCTTC
CASSRLTANYGYTF
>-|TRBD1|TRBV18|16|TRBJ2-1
TGTGCCAGCTCACCCCAAGACAGGGGTGGTTTCAATGAGCAGTTCTTC
CASSPQDRGGFNEQFF
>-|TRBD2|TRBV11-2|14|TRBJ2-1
TGTGCCAGCTCCTCTGGGACTAGTTTACTTGAGCAGTTCTTC
CASSSGTSLLEQFF
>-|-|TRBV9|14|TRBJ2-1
TGTGCCAGCAGCAGCCACGGGCCGGGAGAAGAGCAGTTCTTC
CASSSHGPGEEQFF
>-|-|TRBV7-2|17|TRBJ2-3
TGTGCCAGCAGCTTAATTGCGGGAACAAGCCACACAGATACGCAGTATTTT
CASSLIAGTSHTDTQYF
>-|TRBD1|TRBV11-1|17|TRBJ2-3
TGTGCCAGCAGCTTCCCGCCGGGACAGGAGCACACAGATACGCAGTATTTT
CASSFPPGQEHTDTQYF
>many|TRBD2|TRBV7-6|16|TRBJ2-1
TGTGCCAGCAGCTCCCTCCAGCGGGGCCTCTACAATGAGCAGTTCTTC
CASSSLQRGLYNEQFF
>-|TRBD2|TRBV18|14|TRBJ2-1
TGTGCCAGCTCACCACCGTCTAGCGGCGCTGAGCAGTTCTTC
CASSPPSSGAEQFF
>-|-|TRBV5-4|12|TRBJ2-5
TGTGCCAGCAGTTCGGATGTGGGGACCCAGTACTTC
CASSSDVGTQYF
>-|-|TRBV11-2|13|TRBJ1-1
TGTGCCAGCAGCTACGAAGGAGCCACTGAAGCTTTCTTT
CASSYEGATEAFF
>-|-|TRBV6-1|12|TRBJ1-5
TGTGTCTGCGGAACGGGCAATCAGCCCCAGCATTTT
CVCGTGNQPQHF
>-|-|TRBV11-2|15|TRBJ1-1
TGTGCCAGCAGCCCGAAGACAGGTGTGAACACTGAAGCTTTCTTT
CASSPKTGVNTEAFF
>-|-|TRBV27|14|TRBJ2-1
TGTGCCAGCAGTTCTGGGTTTTCCTACAATGAGCAGTTCTTC
CASSSGFSYNEQFF
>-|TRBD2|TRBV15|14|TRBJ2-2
TGTGCCACCAGCCTAGCGGCGAACACCGGGGAGCTGTTTTTT
CATSLAANTGELFF
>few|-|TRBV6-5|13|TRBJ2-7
TGTGCCAGCAGTTACGAAGGAGGTTACGAGCAGTACTTC
CASSYEGGYEQYF
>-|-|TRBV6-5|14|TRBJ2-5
TGTGCCAGCACCCGGCCTGGCTCGGTTGAGACCCAGTACTTC
CASTRPGSVETQYF
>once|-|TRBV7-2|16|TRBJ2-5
TGTGCCAGCACCCTAATGCGACCAGCCCCCGAGGAGACCCAGTACTTC
CASTLMRPAPEETQYF
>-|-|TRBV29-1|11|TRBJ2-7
TGCAGCGTTGGATCAGGCTACGAGCAGTACTTC
CSVGSGYEQYF
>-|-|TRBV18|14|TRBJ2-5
TGTGCCAGCTCACCAGAAAGGTTACGTGGGACCCAGTACTTC
CASSPERLRGTQYF
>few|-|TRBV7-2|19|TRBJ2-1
TGTGCCAGCAGCCTCGGGACAGGGGCCCTAGCGGGAACCTACAATGAGCAGTTCTTC
CASSLGTGALAGTYNEQFF
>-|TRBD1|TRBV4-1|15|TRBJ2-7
TGCGCCAGCAGCCCAAAGGGACAGGGGAAAAACGAGCAGTACTTC
CASSPKGQGKNEQYF
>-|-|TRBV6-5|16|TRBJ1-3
TGTGCCAGCAGTTTATCAAGGGCGCACTCTGGAAACACCATATATTTT
CASSLSRAHSGNTIYF
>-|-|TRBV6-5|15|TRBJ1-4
TGTGCCAGCAGTTACCGCGGACAAGCCAATGAAAAACTGTTTTTT
CASSYRGQANEKLFF
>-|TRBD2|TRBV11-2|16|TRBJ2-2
TGTGCCAGCAGCCCGGGACTAGCACAGAACACCGGGGAGCTGTTTTTT
CASSPGLAQNTGELFF
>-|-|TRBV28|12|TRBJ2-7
TGTGCCAGCACACAGGGATCCTACGAGCAGTACTTC
CASTQGSYEQYF
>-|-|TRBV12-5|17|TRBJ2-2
TGTGCTAGTGGACCTAACACAGGGTTTCTTGGCACCGGGGAGCTGTTTTTT
CASGPNTGFLGTGELFF
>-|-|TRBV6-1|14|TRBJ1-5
TGTGCCAGCAGCCGACAGGTAAGCAATCAGCCCCAGCATTTT
CASSRQVSNQPQHF
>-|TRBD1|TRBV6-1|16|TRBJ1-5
TGTGCCAGCAGGGAAAGACAGGGCCCCCTCCGTCAGCCCCAGCATTTT
CASRERQGPLRQPQHF